This is a list of T cell receptor beta chains from one sample in a study of T-cell memory formation after mild COVID-19. TCRdb fed the 5' RACE reads into MiXCR, producing one record per CDR3 protein. Of 550,000 to 650,000 distinct CDR3 sequences listed, about 18% are singletons. Material: PBMCs or a T cell subset sorted from them (not recorded which). Receptors originate from an adult woman who had mild COVID-19 (a few samples of this study predate the infection). Cell type and time point are not known. CDR3s include the opening cysteine and the closing phenylalanine or tryptophan. A D gene is named only where the DNA matches it firmly. Some rows have no size entry. The others give once, few or many, or a class for an expanded clone.

V	D	J	size	DNA	CDR3
TRBV7-9	TRBD1	TRBJ1-2	few	TGTGCCAGCAGCCAGACAGGGATCGACTATGGCTACACCTTC	CASSQTGIDYGYTF
TRBV6-5	TRBD2	TRBJ2-3	.	TGTGCCAGCAGAGTCCCGGGACTAGCAGATACGCAGTATTTT	CASRVPGLADTQYF
TRBV21-1	.	TRBJ2-7	few	TGTGCCAGCAGCAACTCTCGCAGGGCCCCGGGCTACGAGCAGTACTTC	CASSNSRRAPGYEQYF
TRBV5-1	.	TRBJ1-2	.	TGCGCCAGCAGTTACGATGAGTATGGCTACACCTTC	CASSYDEYGYTF
TRBV4-1	.	TRBJ2-7	.	TGCGCCAGCAGCCAAGAATGGCCGGACCCGCTCTTCTACGAGCAGTACTTC	CASSQEWPDPLFYEQYF
TRBV24-1	.	TRBJ2-1	few	TGTGCCACCAGTGATTTAGGGGAATTTCGCTACAATGAGCAGTTCTTC	CATSDLGEFRYNEQFF
TRBV10-3	.	TRBJ2-3	few	TGTGCCATCAGCAGCGGCAGGGCAGATACGCAGTATTTT	CAISSGRADTQYF
TRBV5-1	TRBD1	TRBJ1-2	.	TGCGCCAGCAGCTTGGAAGGGGGCAGTGGCTACACCTTC	CASSLEGGSGYTF
TRBV15	TRBD1	TRBJ1-1	.	TGTGCCACCAGCGGACAGGGGCTTGGCCTCTCGAACACTGAAGCTTTCTTT	CATSGQGLGLSNTEAFF
TRBV7-9	TRBD2	TRBJ2-3	few	TGTGCCAGCAGCTCCCTCCGGGGTCTAGCGGGGGTCCCTAGCACAGATACGCAGTATTTT	CASSSLRGLAGVPSTDTQYF
TRBV4-1	.	TRBJ1-5	few	TGCGCCAGCAGCCAAGGGGTACAGGGAGGAGAGCCCCAGCATTTT	CASSQGVQGGEPQHF
TRBV5-1	.	TRBJ2-7	few	TGCGCCAGCAGCTTGGAGGCCTCCCCCATTTACGAGCAGTACTTC	CASSLEASPIYEQYF
TRBV6-5	TRBD2	TRBJ2-7	many	TGTGCCAGCCGCGGGACTAGCGGCCTATACGACCTCGAGCAGTACTTC	CASRGTSGLYDLEQYF
TRBV6-4	.	TRBJ2-1	few	TGTGCCAGCAGTGACTCGTGGGGGCAAGGCAATGAGCAGTTCTTC	CASSDSWGQGNEQFF
TRBV3-1	TRBD1	TRBJ1-2	few	TGTGCCAGCACCCAGCAGGGGGTTGGTGGCTACACCTTC	CASTQQGVGGYTF
TRBV9	.	TRBJ1-2	few	TGTGCCAGCAGCGTAGGAGGGATCTATGGCTACACCTTC	CASSVGGIYGYTF
TRBV6-2/TRBV6-3	.	TRBJ2-7	.	TGTGCCAGCAGTGCGGAGATCTCCTACGAGCAGTACTTC	CASSAEISYEQYF
TRBV4-1	.	TRBJ1-1	few	TGCGCCAGCAGCCAAGATACTGTGGGGACAGCTTTCTTT	CASSQDTVGTAFF
TRBV7-6	.	TRBJ2-1	.	TGTGCCAGCAGCTTAAGGGTCCAGGGGGAGGGCCCCTACAATGAGCAGTTCTTC	CASSLRVQGEGPYNEQFF
TRBV20-1	TRBD2	TRBJ2-3	.	TGCAGTGCTAGCCGGACTAGCGGAGCTAGCACAGATACGCAGTATTTT	CSASRTSGASTDTQYF
TRBV27	TRBD1	TRBJ2-7	once	TGTGCCAGCAGTAGAAAGGGGACAGGGGAAGTGTACGAGCAGTACTTC	CASSRKGTGEVYEQYF
TRBV24-1	.	TRBJ2-7	few	TGTGCCACCAGTGATTTACAGGCTGGGGTCTACGAGCAGTACTTC	CATSDLQAGVYEQYF
TRBV9	.	TRBJ2-1	.	TGTGCCAGCAGCGTCCTCCTCAGCTCCTACAATGAGCAGTTCTTC	CASSVLLSSYNEQFF
TRBV20-1	TRBD2	TRBJ2-5	.	TGCAGTGCTAGACTGACCGGGACTAGCAAGGGGACCCAGTACTTC	CSARLTGTSKGTQYF
TRBV6-2/TRBV6-3	.	TRBJ2-1	few	TGTGCCAGCAGCCCCACGGCAAGCGGAGGGCCCAATGAGCAGTTCTTC	CASSPTASGGPNEQFF
TRBV30	TRBD1	TRBJ1-1	few	TGTGCCTCCTGGCCACAGGGGGAGGGTGAAGCTTTCTTT	CASWPQGEGEAFF
TRBV20-1	TRBD2	TRBJ2-1	few	TGCAGTGCTAGAGTTAGGCGGGGGGCCAACTACAATGAGCAGTTCTTC	CSARVRRGANYNEQFF
TRBV6-1	.	TRBJ2-4	few	TGTGCCAGCTTCCGGACCGGGGAAAACATTCAGTACTTC	CASFRTGENIQYF
TRBV6-2/TRBV6-3	TRBD1	TRBJ2-1	.	TGTGCCAGCAGTCTGGACAGGGAAGTCGGCGGGCGGTACAATGAGCAGTTCTTC	CASSLDREVGGRYNEQFF
TRBV5-4	.	TRBJ2-5	.	TGTGCCAGCAGCTTGGCTGAGTTCCAAGAGACCCAGTACTTC	CASSLAEFQETQYF
TRBV20-1	TRBD2	TRBJ2-5	few	TGCAGTGTCGCTAGCGGTCCAGAGACCCAGTACTTC	CSVASGPETQYF